These T cell receptor beta chains were read from a single sample in a study of monozygotic twins with inflammatory bowel disease. TCRdb reprocessed the 5' RACE reads, keeping one entry per CDR3 protein, no DNA. The sample's table shows about 450,000 distinct CDR3 sequences. The sample taken for sequencing was blood. The receptor set was obtained from a human donor with ulcerative colitis or Crohn's disease, or a healthy co-twin of an affected twin (not recorded which). CDR3s include the opening cysteine and the closing phenylalanine or tryptophan. The order of the fields is J gene, V gene, CDR3 protein.

TRBJ1-4,TRBV3-1,CASSQGGRRNEKLFF
TRBJ2-7,TRBV27,CASPGGAGLYEQYF
TRBJ2-1,TRBV20-1,CSAAPRLASNEQFF
TRBJ2-3,TRBV10-3,CAISERQLGTDTQYF
TRBJ2-7,TRBV13,CASSPQTSGLTYEQYF
TRBJ1-1,TRBV19,CASSIDVDANTEAFF
TRBJ1-1,TRBV10-3,CAISDRRQEGYPFF
TRBJ2-1,TRBV7-2,CASGSVGGSYNEQFF
TRBJ2-7,TRBV5-1,CASSDGGEQYF
TRBJ2-1,TRBV29-1,CSAPGLADEQFF
TRBJ1-4,TRBV15,CATKSTGATNEKLFF
TRBJ2-5,TRBV5-1,CASSLGFSQETQYF
TRBJ2-3,TRBV29-1,CSVEGQGGPDTQYF
TRBJ2-7,TRBV18,CASSPRSYEQYF
TRBJ2-5,TRBV10-3,CATWDGPKETQYF
TRBJ2-3,TRBV7-3,CASSSGAGQVQDTQYF
TRBJ1-6,TRBV5-1,CASSLEAGYSPLHF